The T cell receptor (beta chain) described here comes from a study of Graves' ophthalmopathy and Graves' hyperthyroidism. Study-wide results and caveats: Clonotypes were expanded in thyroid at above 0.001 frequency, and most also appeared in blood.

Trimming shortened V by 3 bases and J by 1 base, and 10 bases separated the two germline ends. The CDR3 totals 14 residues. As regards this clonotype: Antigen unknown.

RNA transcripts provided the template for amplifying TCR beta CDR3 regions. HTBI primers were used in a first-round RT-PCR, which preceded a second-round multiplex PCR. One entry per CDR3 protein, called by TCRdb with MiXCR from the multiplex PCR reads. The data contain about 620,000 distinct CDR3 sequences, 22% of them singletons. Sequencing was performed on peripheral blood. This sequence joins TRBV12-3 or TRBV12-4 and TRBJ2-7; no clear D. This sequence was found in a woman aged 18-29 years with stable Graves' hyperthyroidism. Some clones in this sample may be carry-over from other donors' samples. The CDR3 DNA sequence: TGTGCCAGCAGTTTGAATGGGAAGTCCTACGAGCAGTACTTC. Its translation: CASSLNGKSYEQYF.